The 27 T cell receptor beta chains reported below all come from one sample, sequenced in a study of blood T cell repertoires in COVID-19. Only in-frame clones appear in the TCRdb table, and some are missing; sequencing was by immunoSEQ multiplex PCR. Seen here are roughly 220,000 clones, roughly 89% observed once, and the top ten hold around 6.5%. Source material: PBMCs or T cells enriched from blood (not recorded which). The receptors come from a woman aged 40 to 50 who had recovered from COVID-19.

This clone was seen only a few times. As DNA, the CDR3 is TGCGCCAGCAGCCAAGATTCAAGGGGGGGGTCACCCCTCCACTTT. It encodes CASSQDSRGGSPLHF. The V call is TRBV4-1, the J call TRBJ1-6, with D perhaps TRBD1 (6 bases). Trimming cost V 0 bases and J 10 bases, with 13 bases left between them. CDR1 is MGHRA, CDR2 YSYEKL, per germline. This CDR3 has 15 residues.

The CDR3, as DNA: TGTGCCTGGAGCGAGGGACTAAGAGGGGCCAACGTCCTGACTTTC. It codes for CAWSEGLRGANVLTF. This chain links TRBV30 with TRBJ2-6; 7 bases agree with TRBD2. The CDR3 runs to 15 residues. Trimming cost V 3 bases and J 4 bases; bases outside gene matches: 6. Germline-derived CDR1 and CDR2 are GTSNPN and SVGIG (reference sequence).

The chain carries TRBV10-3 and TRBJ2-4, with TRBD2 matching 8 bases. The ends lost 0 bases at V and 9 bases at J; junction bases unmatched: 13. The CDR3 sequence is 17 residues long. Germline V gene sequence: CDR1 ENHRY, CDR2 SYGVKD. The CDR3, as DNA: TGTGCCATCAGTGAGTCAGCGGGAGCGGGGGTTGGTGGCATTCAGTACTTC. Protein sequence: CAISESAGAGVGGIQYF.

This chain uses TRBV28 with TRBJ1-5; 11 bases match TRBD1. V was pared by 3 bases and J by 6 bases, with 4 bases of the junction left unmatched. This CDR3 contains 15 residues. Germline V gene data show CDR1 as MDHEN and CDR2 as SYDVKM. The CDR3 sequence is CASSFYGTGGQPQHF. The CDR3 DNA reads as TGTGCCAGCAGTTTTTACGGGACAGGGGGTCAGCCCCAGCATTTT.

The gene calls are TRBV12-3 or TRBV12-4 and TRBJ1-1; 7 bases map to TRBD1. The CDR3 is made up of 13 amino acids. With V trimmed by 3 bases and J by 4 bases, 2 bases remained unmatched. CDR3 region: CASSFQGGTEAFF. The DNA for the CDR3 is TGTGCCAGCAGTTTTCAGGGGGGCACTGAAGCTTTCTTT.

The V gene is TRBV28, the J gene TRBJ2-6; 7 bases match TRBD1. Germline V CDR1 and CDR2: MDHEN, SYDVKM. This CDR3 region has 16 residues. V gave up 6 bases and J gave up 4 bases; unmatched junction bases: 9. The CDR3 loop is CASSRITGVGANVLTF. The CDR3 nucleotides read TGTGCCAGCAGCCGGATAACAGGGGTGGGGGCCAACGTCCTGACTTTC.

CDR3 protein: CASSAGGAEPQHF. The CDR3 nucleotides read TGTGCCAGCAGCGCAGGGGGCGCGGAGCCCCAGCATTTT. V and J are TRBV9 and TRBJ1-5, with 8 nucleotides matching TRBD1. CDR1 is SGDLS and CDR2 is YYNGEE in the germline V gene. The CDR3 totals 13 residues. The junction had 4 bases not matched to a gene; V was cut back by 3 bases and J by 8 bases. Together with reference TRBV9 and TRBJ1-5, the CDR3 gives the full variable domain: DSGVTQTPKHLITATGQRVTLRCSPRSGDLSVYWYQQSLDQGLQFLIQYYNGEERAKGNILERFSAQQFPDLHSELNLSSLELGDSALYFCASSAGGAEPQHFGDGTRLSIL.

The CDR3: CSVGGSNYEQYF. In DNA, the CDR3 is TGCAGCGTGGGGGGTAGCAATTACGAGCAGTACTTC. The gene calls are TRBV29-1 and TRBJ2-7; weak D call: TRBD2 (6 bases). The CDR3 totals 12 residues. With 6 bases removed from V and 4 bases from J, the gap between germline ends came to 13 bases. Per germline, CDR1 SQVTM and CDR2 ANQGSEA.

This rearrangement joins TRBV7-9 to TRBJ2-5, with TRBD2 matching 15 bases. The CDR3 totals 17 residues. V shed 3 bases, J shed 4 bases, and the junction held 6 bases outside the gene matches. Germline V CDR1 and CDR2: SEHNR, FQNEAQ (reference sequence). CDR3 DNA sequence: TGTGCCAGCAGCTTGGGACTAGCGGGAGGCGGGGGAGAGACCCAGTACTTC. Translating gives CASSLGLAGGGGETQYF.

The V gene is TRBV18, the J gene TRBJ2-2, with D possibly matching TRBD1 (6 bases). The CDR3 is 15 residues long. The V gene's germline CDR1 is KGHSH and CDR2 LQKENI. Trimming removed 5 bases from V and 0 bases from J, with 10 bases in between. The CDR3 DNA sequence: TGTGCCAGCTCAAGGGGGATCGCGAACACCGGGGAGCTGTTTTTT. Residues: CASSRGIANTGELFF.

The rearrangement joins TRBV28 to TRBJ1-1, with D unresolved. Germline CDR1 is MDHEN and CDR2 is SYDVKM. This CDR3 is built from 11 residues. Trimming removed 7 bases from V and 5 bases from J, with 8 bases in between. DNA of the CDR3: TGTGCCAGCAAATCCACAACTGAAGCTTTCTTT. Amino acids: CASKSTTEAFF.

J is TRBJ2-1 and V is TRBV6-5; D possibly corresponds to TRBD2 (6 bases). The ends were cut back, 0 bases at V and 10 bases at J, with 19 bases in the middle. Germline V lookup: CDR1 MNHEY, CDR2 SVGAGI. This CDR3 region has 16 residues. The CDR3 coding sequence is TGTGCCAGCAGTTACTCGAGTATGGGGGGTAGTGTCGAGCAGTTCTTC. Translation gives CASSYSSMGGSVEQFF.

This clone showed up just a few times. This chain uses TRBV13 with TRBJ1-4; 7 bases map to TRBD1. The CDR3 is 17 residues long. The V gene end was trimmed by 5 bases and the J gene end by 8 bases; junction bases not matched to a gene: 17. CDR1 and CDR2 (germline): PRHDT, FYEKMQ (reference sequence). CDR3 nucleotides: TGTGCCAGCAGCGTCAAAATCATAGGGGGCAACGGAGAAAAACTGTTTTTT. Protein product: CASSVKIIGGNGEKLFF. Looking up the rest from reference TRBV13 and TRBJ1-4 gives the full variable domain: AAGVIQSPRHLIKEKRETATLKCYPIPRHDTVYWYQQGPGQDPQFLISFYEKMQSDKGSIPDRFSAQQFSDYHSELNMSSLELGDSALYFCASSVKIIGGNGEKLFFGSGTQLSVL.

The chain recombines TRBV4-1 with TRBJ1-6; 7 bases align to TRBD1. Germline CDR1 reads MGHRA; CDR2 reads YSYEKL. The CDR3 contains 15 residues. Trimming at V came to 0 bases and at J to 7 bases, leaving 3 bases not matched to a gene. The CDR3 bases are TGCGCCAGCAGCCAAGATGCACAGGGGAATTCACCCCTCCACTTT. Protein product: CASSQDAQGNSPLHF.

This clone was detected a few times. DNA of the CDR3: TGTGCCAGCAGGGACAGGGGGAGCTCCTACAATGAGCAGTTCTTC. Its translation: CASRDRGSSYNEQFF. The genes are TRBV28 and TRBJ2-1; 10 bases fit TRBD1. There are 15 residues in the CDR3. V shed 6 bases, J shed 0 bases, and the junction held 2 bases outside the gene matches. CDR1 is MDHEN, CDR2 SYDVKM, per germline.

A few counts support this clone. The DNA for the CDR3 is TGTGCCACCAGCCGCGGCGCATCCCTTACAAGCAATCAGCCCCAGCATTTT. Translation: CATSRGASLTSNQPQHF. The chain joins TRBV15 to TRBJ1-5, with D unclear. The CDR3 length is 17 residues. Trimming took off 5 bases at V and 1 base at J, with 18 bases between the two ends. Germline V gives CDR1 LNHNV, CDR2 YYDKDF (reference sequence).

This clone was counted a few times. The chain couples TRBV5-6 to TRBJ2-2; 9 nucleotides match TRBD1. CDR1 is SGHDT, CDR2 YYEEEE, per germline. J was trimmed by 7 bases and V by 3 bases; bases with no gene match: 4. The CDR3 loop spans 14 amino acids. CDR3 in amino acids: CASSWDRASGELFF. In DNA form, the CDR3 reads TGTGCCAGCAGCTGGGACAGGGCGAGCGGGGAGCTGTTTTTT. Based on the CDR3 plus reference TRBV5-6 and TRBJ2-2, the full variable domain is DAGVTQSPTHLIKTRGQQVTLRCSPKSGHDTVSWYQQALGQGPQFIFQYYEEEERQRGNFPDRFSGHQFPNYSSELNVNALLLGDSALYLCASSWDRASGELFFGEGSRLTVL.

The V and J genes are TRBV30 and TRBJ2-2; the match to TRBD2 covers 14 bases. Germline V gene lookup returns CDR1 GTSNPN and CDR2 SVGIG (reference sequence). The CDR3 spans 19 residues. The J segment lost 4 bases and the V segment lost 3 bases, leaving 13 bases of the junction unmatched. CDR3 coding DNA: TGTGCCTGGAGACCTCCGGGACTAGCGGGAGATAAGGCCACCGGGGAGCTGTTTTTT. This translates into CAWRPPGLAGDKATGELFF.

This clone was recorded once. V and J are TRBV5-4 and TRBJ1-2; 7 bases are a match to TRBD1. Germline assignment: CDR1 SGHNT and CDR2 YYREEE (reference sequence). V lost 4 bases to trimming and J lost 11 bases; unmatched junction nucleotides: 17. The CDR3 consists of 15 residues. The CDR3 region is CASSRGTANPLVYTF. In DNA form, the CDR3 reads TGTGCCAGCAGCCGCGGGACAGCAAACCCCTTGGTTTACACCTTC.

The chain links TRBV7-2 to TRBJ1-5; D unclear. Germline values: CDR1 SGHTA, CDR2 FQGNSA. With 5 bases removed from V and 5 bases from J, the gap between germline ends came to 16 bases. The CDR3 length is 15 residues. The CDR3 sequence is CASSVDDARYQPQHF. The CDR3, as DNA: TGTGCCAGCAGCGTAGACGACGCGAGGTATCAGCCCCAGCATTTT.

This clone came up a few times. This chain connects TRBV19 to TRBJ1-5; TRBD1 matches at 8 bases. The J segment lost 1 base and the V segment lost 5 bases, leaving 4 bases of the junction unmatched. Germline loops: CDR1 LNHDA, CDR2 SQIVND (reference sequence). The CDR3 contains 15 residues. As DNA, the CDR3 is TGTGCCAGTAGTCGACAGGGGCAAAGCAATCAGCCCCAGCATTTT. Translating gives CASSRQGQSNQPQHF.

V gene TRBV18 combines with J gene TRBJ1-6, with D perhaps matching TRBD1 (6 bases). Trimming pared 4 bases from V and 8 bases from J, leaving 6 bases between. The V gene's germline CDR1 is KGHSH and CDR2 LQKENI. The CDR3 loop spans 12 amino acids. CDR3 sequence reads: CASSQGDSPLHF. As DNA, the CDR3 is TGTGCCAGCTCACAGGGGGATTCACCCCTCCACTTT.

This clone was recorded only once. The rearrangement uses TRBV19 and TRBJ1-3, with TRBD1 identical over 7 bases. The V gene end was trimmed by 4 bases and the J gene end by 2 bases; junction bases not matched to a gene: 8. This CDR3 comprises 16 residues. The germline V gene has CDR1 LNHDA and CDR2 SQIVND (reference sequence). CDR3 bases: TGTGCCAGTAGTAAGGGGGCCTTCGAGGCTGGAAACACCATATATTTT. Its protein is CASSKGAFEAGNTIYF.

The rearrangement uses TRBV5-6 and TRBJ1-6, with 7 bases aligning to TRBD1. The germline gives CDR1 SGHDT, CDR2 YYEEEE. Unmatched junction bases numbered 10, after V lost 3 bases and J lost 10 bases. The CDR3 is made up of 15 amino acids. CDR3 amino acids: CASSSGQVLNSPLHF. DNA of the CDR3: TGTGCCAGCAGCTCAGGACAGGTTCTCAACTCACCCCTCCACTTT.

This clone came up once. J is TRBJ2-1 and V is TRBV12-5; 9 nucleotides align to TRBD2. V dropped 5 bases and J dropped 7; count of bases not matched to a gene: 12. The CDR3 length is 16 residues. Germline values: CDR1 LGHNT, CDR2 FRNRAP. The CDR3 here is CASGPRGREGLNEQFF. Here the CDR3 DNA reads TGTGCTAGTGGTCCCCGCGGGCGGGAGGGCCTAAATGAGCAGTTCTTC.

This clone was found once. CDR3 DNA sequence: TGCGCCAGCGCAGAACAGACTAAAGAGACCCAGTACTTC. It codes for CASAEQTKETQYF. The chain is built from TRBV10-2 and TRBJ2-5; D is possibly TRBD2 (5 bases). Trimming removed 8 bases from V and 3 bases from J, with 13 bases in between. From germline, CDR1 is WSHSY and CDR2 SAAADI. This CDR3 contains 13 residues.

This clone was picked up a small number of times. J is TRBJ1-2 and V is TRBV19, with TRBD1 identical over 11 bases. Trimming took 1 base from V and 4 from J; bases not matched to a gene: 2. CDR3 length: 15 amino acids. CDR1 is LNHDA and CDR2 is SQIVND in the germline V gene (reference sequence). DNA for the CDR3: TGTGCCAGTAGTATAGGGACAGGGGGCGGCTATGGCTACACCTTC. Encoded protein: CASSIGTGGGYGYTF.